This T cell receptor beta chain was sequenced for a study of cytomegalovirus exposure and HLA in healthy donors. General observations from the study: Rare TCR sequences predominated, though certain public TCRs were found in many donors.

Assay used: immunoSEQ multiplex PCR; TCRdb lists only in-frame clones, some missing. Of more than 95,000 clones listed, approximately 91% were seen once; the top ten hold about 2%. This CDR3 comprises 15 residues. Germline CDR1 is LNHDA and CDR2 is SQIVND (reference sequence). V was shortened by 3 bases and J by 1 base, with 9 bases between the two germline ends. Concerning this clone itself: What it recognizes is unknown.

The source of this sequence is a woman between 18 and 29 years old in good health and CMV-seronegative. V usage is TRBV19 and J usage is TRBJ2-2; weak D call: TRBD2 (6 bases). Sequencing used PBMCs. The CDR3 DNA reads TGTGCCAGTAGTATCTGGCGGGGGAACACCGGGGAGCTGTTTTTT. It specifies CASSIWRGNTGELFF.